This is a list of T cell receptor beta chains from one sample in a study of spatial heterogeneity in lung cancer. TCRdb re-called the 5' RACE reads through MiXCR, storing one row per CDR3 protein. The table records 45,000 to 65,000 distinct CDR3 sequences, less than 9% of them present only once. Sequencing was performed on PBMCs, taken at follow-up. Receptors originate from a female donor with early-stage non-small cell lung cancer. CDR3s leave out the opening cysteine and the closing phenylalanine or tryptophan. Fields, in order: CDR3 length, V gene, J gene, CDR3 protein.

>7|TRBV3-1|TRBJ2-1
ASYNEQF
>12|TRBV7-8|TRBJ1-5
ASSLRGRNQPQH
>14|TRBV7-9|TRBJ2-5
ASSPGTALNQETQY
>11|TRBV7-9|TRBJ1-2
ASSRTGGFGYT
>14|TRBV11-2|TRBJ1-1
ASSLGGGGLNTEAF
>12|TRBV5-4|TRBJ1-2
ASSLSRGQDGYT
>13|TRBV24-1|TRBJ2-2
ATSDWEGSTGELF
>12|TRBV5-1|TRBJ2-5
ASSSGGADETQY
>13|TRBV7-2|TRBJ2-1
ASSLGGRSYNEQF
>11|TRBV2|TRBJ1-2
ASSPGGRLSYT
>13|TRBV20-1|TRBJ2-3
SAWDRVNGGDTQY
>13|TRBV20-1|TRBJ2-3
SATTSGGHTDTQY
>12|TRBV15|TRBJ1-6
ATSRDVASSPLH
>11|TRBV29-1|TRBJ2-1
SVGSGTRSVQF
>13|TRBV7-2|TRBJ1-5
ASRPAGSPNQPQH
>9|TRBV20-1|TRBJ1-1
ILPGGTEAF
>12|TRBV7-2|TRBJ2-5
ASSLDRQDETQY
>14|TRBV28|TRBJ2-3
ASSRSLGGFADTQY
>10|TRBV19|TRBJ1-2
ATGTGNYGYT
>12|TRBV11-2|TRBJ1-2
ASSSNRDLGGYT
>12|TRBV27|TRBJ2-5
ASTPAGAEETQY
>10|TRBV2|TRBJ1-6
ASSRGDSPLH
>14|TRBV12-3/TRBV12-4|TRBJ1-5
ASSSLRGGAGQPQH
>13|TRBV2|TRBJ1-2
ASSSRTGSIYGYT
>11|TRBV7-9|TRBJ2-5
ASSFRDTETQY
>12|TRBV14|TRBJ1-6
ASSQDSWYSPLH
>15|TRBV3-1|TRBJ2-1
ASSQDYPGLGKNEQF
>14|TRBV3-1|TRBJ2-3
ASSHWGQGVTDTQY
>11|TRBV20-1|TRBJ1-5
SARVWSNQPQH
>13|TRBV19|TRBJ2-1
AKPTPGGTGNEQF
>15|TRBV7-2|TRBJ2-3
ASSPSSVGRARDTQY
>15|TRBV5-1|TRBJ2-2
ASSSDPGQVSAGELF
>14|TRBV5-1|TRBJ2-1
ASSPYGGSSYNEQF
>13|TRBV7-2|TRBJ2-3
ASSSGTVSTDTQY
>10|TRBV2|TRBJ2-4
ASSESGNIQY
>14|TRBV3-1|TRBJ2-3
ASSQGLSGGTDTQY
>14|TRBV5-1|TRBJ2-3
ASSLAARSSTDTQY
>11|TRBV7-2|TRBJ1-1
ASSFGGTTEAF
>12|TRBV7-8|TRBJ1-2
ASSLVAGTNGYT
>9|TRBV7-6|TRBJ2-7
ASSKSEEQY
>13|TRBV6-5|TRBJ2-3
ASTTGDSSTDTQY
>11|TRBV6-1|TRBJ1-1
ASHFWGNTEAF
>9|TRBV7-9|TRBJ2-2
ASRASGELF
>10|TRBV30|TRBJ1-3
AWSRGGNTIY
>13|TRBV2|TRBJ2-7
ASRRRLAGGLEQY
>13|TRBV10-1|TRBJ2-5
ASSESPGRPETQY
>14|TRBV5-1|TRBJ2-5
ASSLLPVGQTETQY
>13|TRBV19|TRBJ2-1
ASSPRDRGHNEQF
>11|TRBV6-2/TRBV6-3|TRBJ2-7
ASTKDTAYEQY
>13|TRBV9|TRBJ2-1
ASSVTSGGFNEQF
>11|TRBV7-2|TRBJ1-2
ASSFGRAYGYT
>12|TRBV4-2|TRBJ2-1
ASSQGSGDNEQF
>14|TRBV4-1|TRBJ2-1
ASSQGGTSSYNEQF
>11|TRBV6-5|TRBJ2-7
ASSYPGGDEQY